Below are 9 T cell receptor beta chains sequenced from a single sample in a study of cytomegalovirus exposure and HLA in healthy donors. The PCR ran on 60 Vbeta and 13 Jbeta primers. Sequencing used immunoSEQ multiplex PCR; TCRdb keeps in-frame clones, though not all of them. This table has 90,000 to 120,000 clones, roughly four fifths appearing once. Sequencing input: PBMCs. Receptors originate from a male donor in good health and CMV-seropositive.

The V and J genes are TRBV28 and TRBJ1-1, with TRBD1 matching 8 bases. J lost 7 bases, V lost 3 bases, and 10 bases had no gene match. Germline lookup yields CDR1 MDHEN and CDR2 SYDVKM. The CDR3 has 15 residues. This CDR3 is CASSLPTGGKGEAFF. CDR3 bases: TGTGCCAGCAGTTTGCCCACAGGGGGTAAAGGTGAAGCTTTCTTT.

The gene calls are TRBV2 and TRBJ2-5; TRBD2 matches 7 bases. There are 14 residues in the CDR3. CDR1 is SNHLY, CDR2 FYNNEI, per germline. The V and J ends lost 8 bases and 0 bases, in that order; junction bases with no gene match: 6. CDR3 residues: CASGGRDHQETQYF. The DNA for the CDR3 is TGTGCCAGCGGGGGGAGGGACCACCAAGAGACCCAGTACTTC.

This clone has a handful of counts. The genes are TRBV29-1 and TRBJ1-3; D gene unclear. The CDR3 has 13 amino acids. Trimming left V 3 bases short and J 4 bases short, with 10 bases between. Germline CDR1 and CDR2: SQVTM and ANQGSEA. The CDR3: CSVEEALGNTIYF. CDR3 in DNA: TGCAGCGTTGAGGAGGCGTTGGGAAACACCATATATTTT.

The genes are TRBV15 and TRBJ2-1, with 7 positions matching TRBD1. Germline V gene sequence: CDR1 LNHNV, CDR2 YYDKDF (reference sequence). The CDR3 runs 15 residues. The V segment lost 5 bases and the J segment 5 bases; nucleotides outside the gene matches: 9. The CDR3 DNA follows: TGTGCCACCAGCGGTAGGGGGCTAGTTGACAATGAGCAGTTCTTC. It encodes CATSGRGLVDNEQFF.

The gene calls are TRBV11-3 and TRBJ2-7; the D gene is possibly TRBD1 (6 bases). Trimming stripped 4 bases from V and 2 bases from J, with 12 bases between. This CDR3 region has 14 residues. CDR1 is SGHNT, CDR2 YENEEA, per germline. The CDR3 nucleotides are TGTGCCAGCAGCTCCCGGGACACAACCTACGAGCAGTACTTC. Translated, it gives CASSSRDTTYEQYF.

V is TRBV5-4 and J is TRBJ1-1, with a tentative D call TRBD1 (5 bases). There are 12 residues in the CDR3. V was shortened by 3 bases and J by 4 bases, with 7 bases between the two germline ends. Germline V gene sequence: CDR1 SGHNT, CDR2 YYREEE (reference sequence). This CDR3 reads CASSWGGTEAFF. CDR3 sequence (DNA): TGTGCCAGCAGCTGGGGCGGCACTGAAGCTTTCTTT.

J is TRBJ2-7 and V is TRBV7-3; D is possibly TRBD2 (6 bases). The V gene lost 2 bases and the J gene lost 4 bases, with 15 bases spanning the gap. From germline, CDR1 is SGHTA and CDR2 FQGTGA. The CDR3 contains 15 residues. CDR3 protein: CASSLGRLVPYEQYF. CDR3 nucleotides: TGTGCCAGCAGCTTAGGTCGACTAGTTCCTTACGAGCAGTACTTC.

The chain recombines TRBV29-1 with TRBJ1-1, with 9 positions matching TRBD1. The CDR3 has 13 residues. V lost 7 bases to trimming and J lost 2 bases; unmatched junction nucleotides: 5. CDR1 and CDR2 from the germline V gene are SQVTM and ANQGSEA. CDR3 sequence: CSGTQGANTEAFF. CDR3 sequence (DNA): TGCAGCGGAACACAGGGGGCAAACACTGAAGCTTTCTTT.

This sequence joins TRBV6-1 and TRBJ1-2; D is unclear. The germline V and J ends were trimmed by 3 bases and 3 bases, with 14 bases remaining between them. CDR1 and CDR2 from the germline V gene are MNHNS and SASEGT. This CDR3 is 15 amino acids long. The CDR3 DNA sequence: TGTGCCAGCAGTGACCCCGGGGTTGTTTACTATGGCTACACCTTC. Translation: CASSDPGVVYYGYTF.